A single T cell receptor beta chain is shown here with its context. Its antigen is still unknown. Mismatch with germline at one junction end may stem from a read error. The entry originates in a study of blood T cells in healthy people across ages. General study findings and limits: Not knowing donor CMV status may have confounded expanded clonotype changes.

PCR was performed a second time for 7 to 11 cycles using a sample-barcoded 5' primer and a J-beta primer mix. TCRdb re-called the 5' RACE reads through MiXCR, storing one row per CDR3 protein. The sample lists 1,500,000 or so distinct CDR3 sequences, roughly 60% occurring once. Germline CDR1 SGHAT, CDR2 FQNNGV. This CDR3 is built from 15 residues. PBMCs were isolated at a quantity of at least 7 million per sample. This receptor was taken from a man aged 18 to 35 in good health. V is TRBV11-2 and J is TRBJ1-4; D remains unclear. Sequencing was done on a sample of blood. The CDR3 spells CAGSLDGKNNEKLFF. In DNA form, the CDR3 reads TGTGCCGGCAGCCTGGACGGGAAAAATAATGAAAAACTGTTTTTT.